Below, 18 T cell receptor beta chains from the same sample are listed, as sequenced in a study of T cell responses to AZD1222 COVID-19 vaccine. Produced via immunoSEQ multiplex PCR; TCRdb's table is partial and in-frame only. The data hold approximately 120,000 clones, with less than 95% observed a single time. The specimen was peripheral blood, collected on day 0 of MenACWY control vaccination. Receptor source: an adult in good health.

The V gene is TRBV5-1, the J gene TRBJ2-3; D gene uncertain. Germline CDR1 reads SGHRS; CDR2 reads YFSETQ. This CDR3 is 17 amino acids long. The ends were cut back, 2 bases at V and 0 bases at J, with 16 bases in the middle. In DNA form, the CDR3 reads TGCGCCAGCAGCTTAATAGAGCAACCTTCTAGCACAGATACGCAGTATTTT. This codes for CASSLIEQPSSTDTQYF.

In its sample, this clone was seen a few times. The chain combines TRBV28 with TRBJ1-4, with no clear D. Germline lookup yields CDR1 MDHEN and CDR2 SYDVKM. The germline V and J ends were trimmed by 3 bases and 5 bases, with 10 bases remaining between them. CDR3 length: 14 residues. CDR3 residues: CASSFGGSNEKLFF. The CDR3, as DNA: TGTGCCAGCAGTTTCGGCGGATCCAATGAAAAACTGTTTTTT.

This clone was seen just once. This sequence joins TRBV28 and TRBJ2-1; the match to TRBD2 covers 13 bases. Germline trimming cut 3 bases from V and 1 base from J; bases unmatched to any gene: 15. This CDR3 has 21 amino acids. The germline V gene has CDR1 MDHEN and CDR2 SYDVKM. The CDR3 here is CASSFNLGSGLAGISYNEQFF. Written as DNA, the CDR3 is TGTGCCAGCAGTTTCAACCTTGGGTCGGGACTAGCGGGAATTTCCTACAATGAGCAGTTCTTC.

The chain carries TRBV7-6 and TRBJ2-3; 16 bases match TRBD2. J gave up 2 bases and V 5 bases, and 19 bases lay outside the gene matches. Germline lookup yields CDR1 SGHVS and CDR2 FNYEAQ. CDR3 size: 22 residues. The CDR3 protein is CASSLRGQGKGLAGGITDTQYF. In nucleotides, the CDR3 is TGTGCCAGCAGCCTCCGGGGCCAAGGAAAGGGACTAGCGGGAGGGATCACAGATACGCAGTATTTT.

This chain connects TRBV27 to TRBJ2-1; no definite D call. CDR3 size: 14 residues. V lost 2 bases and J 0 bases, leaving 5 bases between the germline ends. Looked up from germline, CDR1 is MNHEY and CDR2 is SMNVEV (reference sequence). CDR3 residues: CASSLRSSYNEQFF. In nucleotides, the CDR3 is TGTGCCAGCAGTTTACGGAGCTCCTACAATGAGCAGTTCTTC.

This clone was observed a few times. The J gene is TRBJ1-3, the V gene TRBV7-2; the D is unclear. CDR3 length: 14 amino acids. The germline V and J ends were trimmed by 5 bases and 4 bases, with 12 bases remaining between them. From germline, CDR1 is SGHTA and CDR2 FQGNSA. For the CDR3, the DNA is TGTGCCAGCAGCCCCCCCACATTCGGAAACACCATATATTTT. Its protein is CASSPPTFGNTIYF.

This chain uses TRBV4-3 with TRBJ1-5; weak D call: TRBD1 (6 bases). Trimming took off 0 bases at V and 5 bases at J, with 14 bases between the two ends. Looked up from germline, CDR1 is LGHNA and CDR2 is YSLEER. This CDR3 has 16 residues. The CDR3 is CASSQDRIQGDQPQHF. CDR3 nucleotide sequence: TGCGCCAGCAGCCAAGATCGGATACAGGGCGATCAGCCCCAGCATTTT.

CDR3 DNA: TGTGCCAGCAGTTTTGAGGGTAGGAGCTCCTACAATGAGCAGTTCTTC. It specifies CASSFEGRSSYNEQFF. The chain couples TRBV27 to TRBJ2-1, with D possibly being TRBD2 (5 bases). Trimming removed 3 bases at V and 0 bases at J, with 12 bases between. The CDR3 is made up of 16 amino acids. In germline, CDR1 is MNHEY, CDR2 SMNVEV (reference sequence).

The chain combines TRBV6-2 or TRBV6-3 with TRBJ2-1; 11 bases match TRBD2. With V trimmed by 0 bases and J by 8 bases, 3 bases remained unmatched. Per the germline V gene, CDR1 is MNHEY and CDR2 is SVGEGT. This CDR3 comprises 15 residues. The CDR3 protein is CASSYSRLAGYEQFF. The CDR3 DNA is TGTGCCAGCAGTTACTCGAGACTAGCGGGATATGAGCAGTTCTTC.

The V and J genes are TRBV24-1 and TRBJ1-1, with D unclear. Germline V gene lookup returns CDR1 KGHDR and CDR2 SFDVKD. Trimming took off 4 bases at V and 3 bases at J, with 5 bases between the two ends. The length of the CDR3 is 12 residues. CDR3 bases: TGTGCCACCAGTGACAAACACACTGAAGCTTTCTTT. This sequence encodes CATSDKHTEAFF.

J is TRBJ2-5 and V is TRBV29-1; possible D gene TRBD1, 5 bases. The germline V gene encodes CDR1 SQVTM and CDR2 ANQGSEA. V lost 4 bases and J lost 2, with 8 bases in between. This CDR3 has 12 residues. The CDR3 protein is CSVVGQQETQYF. DNA for the CDR3: TGCAGCGTTGTAGGACAACAAGAGACCCAGTACTTC. Using reference TRBV29-1 and TRBJ2-5 for the parts outside the CDR3, the full variable domain is SAVISQKPSRDICQRGTSLTIQCQVDSQVTMMFWYRQQPGQSLTLIATANQGSEATYESGFVIDKFPISRPNLTFSTLTVSNMSPEDSSIYLCSVVGQQETQYFGPGTRLLVL.

The chain joins TRBV19 to TRBJ2-2, with TRBD2 matching 9 bases. V was pared by 3 bases and J by 8 bases, with 16 bases of the junction left unmatched. Per germline, CDR1 LNHDA and CDR2 SQIVND (reference sequence). CDR3 length: 18 residues. The CDR3 protein is CASSIAAGLAGTEGELFF. The CDR3 coding sequence is TGTGCCAGTAGTATCGCAGCGGGGCTAGCGGGGACGGAAGGGGAGCTGTTTTTT.

There are a few counts of this clone. The rearrangement joins TRBV6-1 to TRBJ2-5; TRBD1 aligns across 9 bases. CDR1 MNHNS and CDR2 SASEGT come from the germline V gene. This CDR3 comprises 16 residues. V lost 2 bases to trimming and J lost 7 bases; unmatched junction nucleotides: 11. The DNA for the CDR3 is TGTGCCAGCAGTGAACAGCTGACAGGGGGAGCTGGGACCCAGTACTTC. Protein sequence: CASSEQLTGGAGTQYF.

This chain connects TRBV4-1 to TRBJ2-2; TRBD2 agrees at 10 bases. The germline gives CDR1 MGHRA, CDR2 YSYEKL. The CDR3 spans 17 residues. V was pared by 0 bases and J by 0 bases, with 1 base of the junction left unmatched. CDR3 nucleotides: TGCGCCAGCAGCCAAGAGACTAGCGGGTCGAACACCGGGGAGCTGTTTTTT. Protein sequence: CASSQETSGSNTGELFF.

J is TRBJ2-2 and V is TRBV5-6, with D uncertain. Germline lookup yields CDR1 SGHDT and CDR2 YYEEEE. Deletions cut 0 bases from V and 2 bases from J, with 8 bases between. CDR3 size: 15 residues. In nucleotides, the CDR3 is TGTGCCAGCAGCTTGGGTGGGCGAAACACCGGGGAGCTGTTTTTT. The encoded protein is CASSLGGRNTGELFF.

The chain is built from TRBV27 and TRBJ2-7, with 12 bases fitting TRBD2. Germline V gene lookup returns CDR1 MNHEY and CDR2 SMNVEV (reference sequence). The CDR3 length is 14 residues. V lost 6 bases, J lost 2 bases, and 2 bases stayed unmatched. The CDR3: CASSLAGGTYEQYF. The CDR3 bases are TGTGCCAGCAGCCTAGCGGGAGGGACCTACGAGCAGTACTTC.

This clone was seen just once. V usage is TRBV7-2 and J usage is TRBJ1-5; D unresolved. This CDR3 is 13 amino acids long. Germline CDR1 is SGHTA and CDR2 is FQGNSA. Deletions cut 3 bases from V and 3 bases from J, with 6 bases between. The CDR3 reads CASSFTDNQPQHF. CDR3 coding DNA: TGTGCCAGCAGCTTTACGGACAATCAGCCCCAGCATTTT.

The rearrangement links TRBV7-8 to TRBJ1-2; D not resolved. The germline V and J ends were trimmed by 3 bases and 6 bases, with 8 bases remaining between them. Germline CDR1 and CDR2: SGHVS and FQNEAQ. CDR3 length: 12 amino acids. Written as DNA, the CDR3 is TGTGCCAGCAGCTTGGGTGTTGATGGCTACACCTTC. It encodes CASSLGVDGYTF.